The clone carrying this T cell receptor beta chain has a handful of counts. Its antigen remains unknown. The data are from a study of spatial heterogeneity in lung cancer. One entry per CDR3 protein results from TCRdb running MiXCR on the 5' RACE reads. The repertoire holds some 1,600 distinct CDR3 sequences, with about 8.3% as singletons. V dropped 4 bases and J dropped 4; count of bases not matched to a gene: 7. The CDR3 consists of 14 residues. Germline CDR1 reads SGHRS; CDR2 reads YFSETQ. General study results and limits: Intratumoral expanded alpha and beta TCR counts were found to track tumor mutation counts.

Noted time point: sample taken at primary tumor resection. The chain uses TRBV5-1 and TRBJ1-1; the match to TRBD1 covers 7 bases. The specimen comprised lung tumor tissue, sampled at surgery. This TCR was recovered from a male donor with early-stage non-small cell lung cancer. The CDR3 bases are TGCGCCAGCAGCCCCTCGACAGGGCGCACTGAAGCTTTCTTT. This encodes CASSPSTGRTEAFF.